This T cell receptor beta chain is from a study of T-cell memory formation after mild COVID-19. TCR alpha and TCR beta cDNA libraries carrying sample barcodes and UMIs came from 5'RACE with constant-segment primers. TCRdb independently ran MiXCR on the 5' RACE reads; one entry per CDR3 protein. The sample has around 430,000 distinct CDR3 sequences, approximately 15% seen once; the top ten hold under 25%. Points from the study as a whole: Pre-infection memory showed some responding clones, and this suggested that cross-reactive memory joined.

About this clonotype itself: The antigen is not known.

The J segment lost 1 base and the V segment lost 10 bases, leaving 2 bases of the junction unmatched. CDR3 size: 12 residues. What was sequenced was PBMCs or a T cell subset sorted from them (not recorded which). The chain joins TRBV23-1 to TRBJ2-3; TRBD1 agrees at 7 bases. TRBV23-1 is designated an ORF whose function remains uncertain. This receptor was obtained from a man aged 18 to 30 who had mild COVID-19 (a few samples of this study predate the infection). Cell type and time point are not known. CDR3: CAKGQCTDTQYF. The CDR3 region has the DNA TGCGCCAAGGGACAGTGCACAGATACGCAGTATTTT.